This record looks at one T cell receptor (beta chain) sequence and its context. The sample belongs to a study of shared clonotypes between healthy human individuals. Clones were sequenced by immunoSEQ multiplex PCR, and TCRdb holds only the in-frame ones, with some missing. The sample yields under 650,000 clones, almost 97% seen once. The V end was cut by 0 bases, the J end by 0 bases, with 7 bases between. The CDR3 covers 15 residues. CDR1 is SGHNT and CDR2 is YYREEE in the germline V gene (reference sequence). Those who donated, Caucasian adults without exception, all lived in Nashville, Tennessee. The V and J genes are TRBV5-4 and TRBJ1-3; D is unclear. The sequenced sample consisted of naive CD4+ T cells sorted from blood. Subset: CD45RA+ positively selected. The receptor's source is a woman aged 25 to 39 in good health. CDR3: CASSLARSSGNTIYF. Written as DNA, the CDR3 is TGTGCCAGCAGCTTGGCCCGAAGCTCTGGAAACACCATATATTTT.